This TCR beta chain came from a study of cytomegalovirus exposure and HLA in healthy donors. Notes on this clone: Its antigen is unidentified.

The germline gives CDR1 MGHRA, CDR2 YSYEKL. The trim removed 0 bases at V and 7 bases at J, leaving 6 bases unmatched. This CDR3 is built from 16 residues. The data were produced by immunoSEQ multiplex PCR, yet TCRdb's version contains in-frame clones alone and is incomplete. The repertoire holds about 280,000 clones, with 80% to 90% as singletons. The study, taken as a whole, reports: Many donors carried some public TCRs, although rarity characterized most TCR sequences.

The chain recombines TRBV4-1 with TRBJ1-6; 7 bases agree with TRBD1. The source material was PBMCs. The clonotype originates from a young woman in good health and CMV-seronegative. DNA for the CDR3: TGCGCCAGCAGCCAAGAAAGGGGGCTATCCAATTCACCCCTCCACTTT. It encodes CASSQERGLSNSPLHF.